A single sample is the source of the 19 T cell receptor beta chains below, sequenced in a study of shared clonotypes between healthy human individuals. Method: immunoSEQ multiplex PCR; TCRdb's copy keeps in-frame clones and lacks some. This table has 450,000 to 650,000 clones, roughly four fifths appearing once. Sample: PBMCs. The receptors derive from a woman between 40 and 50 years old in good health. Some clones in this sample may be carry-over from other donors' samples.

This chain uses TRBV7-2 with TRBJ2-1, with 7 positions matching TRBD2. CDR1 is SGHTA and CDR2 is FQGNSA in the germline V gene. The length of the CDR3 is 16 residues. V was pared by 4 bases and J by 8 bases, with 14 bases of the junction left unmatched. The CDR3 region is CASSSQAGTGVDEQFF. The CDR3 region has the DNA TGTGCCAGCAGCTCCCAAGCGGGGACTGGCGTCGATGAGCAGTTCTTC.

The DNA of the CDR3 is TGTGCCAGCTCACCTCGAAACGCAGGGGCTAGCAATCAGCCCCAGCATTTT. Translated: CASSPRNAGASNQPQHF. The chain joins TRBV18 to TRBJ1-5; maybe TRBD1 (6 bases). This CDR3 spans 17 amino acids. V was clipped by 3 bases and J by 0 bases, with 15 bases between them. Germline lookup yields CDR1 KGHSH and CDR2 LQKENI.

The rearrangement joins TRBV19 to TRBJ2-7, with 7 bases identical to TRBD1. The CDR3 loop spans 13 amino acids. The germline CDR1 and CDR2 sequences are LNHDA and SQIVND (reference sequence). The V gene end was trimmed by 8 bases and the J gene end by 4 bases; junction bases not matched to a gene: 8. The CDR3 is CASGIQGRYEQYF. The CDR3 bases are TGTGCCAGTGGAATACAGGGGCGGTACGAGCAGTACTTC.

This sequence joins TRBV18 and TRBJ2-3; 11 bases match TRBD1. This CDR3 contains 15 residues. V trimming: 4 bases; J trimming: 5 bases; junction bases outside the gene matches: 5. The germline V gene has CDR1 KGHSH and CDR2 LQKENI. CDR3 amino acids: CASSRDRGSVDTQYF. The CDR3 DNA reads TGTGCCAGCTCACGGGACAGGGGGAGCGTAGATACGCAGTATTTT.

Regarding this clone: A far more abundant clone sits one base away, making this likely a read error. The V gene is TRBV5-4, the J gene TRBJ2-7; TRBD2 matches at 7 bases. The germline gives CDR1 SGHNT, CDR2 YYREEE (reference sequence). The CDR3 consists of 17 residues. CDR3 amino acids: CASSLGGVGGNPYERYF. DNA of the CDR3: TGTGCCAGCAGCTTGGGTGGCGTCGGGGGGAACCCCTACGAGCGGTACTTC.

This clone was seen many times. The chain joins TRBV6-5 to TRBJ2-1; the match to TRBD2 covers 8 bases. This CDR3 is built from 14 residues. V was clipped by 6 bases and J by 2 bases; unmatched bases: 3. Germline V lookup: CDR1 MNHEY, CDR2 SVGAGI. The CDR3 coding sequence is TGTGCCAGCAGATTTAGCGGGACCTACAATGAGCAGTTCTTC. Its translation: CASRFSGTYNEQFF.

This chain links TRBV7-2 with TRBJ2-2; D may be TRBD1 (5 bases). Germline loops: CDR1 SGHTA, CDR2 FQGNSA. This CDR3 comprises 13 residues. V was shortened by 1 base and J by 6 bases, with 6 bases between the two germline ends. CDR3 bases: TGTGCCAGCAGCTTAGAAGGGGCCGGGGAGCTGTTTTTT. This translates into CASSLEGAGELFF.

This sequence joins TRBV2 and TRBJ2-3; TRBD2 is a possible D gene (5 bases). This CDR3 spans 14 amino acids. Germline V gene data show CDR1 as SNHLY and CDR2 as FYNNEI. Trimming removed 11 bases from V and 2 bases from J, with 17 bases in between. CDR3 sequence: CAGLRLGYTDTQYF. CDR3 nucleotides: TGTGCCGGACTGAGGCTCGGGTACACAGATACGCAGTATTTT.

CDR3 DNA: TGTGCCAGCAGCAAAGCTATTAGCCGCTGGTCCTACAATGAGCAGTTCTTC. Protein product: CASSKAISRWSYNEQFF. The gene calls are TRBV21-1 and TRBJ2-1; the DNA was not compared with TRBD2, the D call given in the table. TRBV21-1 has pseudogene status. The CDR3 sequence is 17 residues long.

The chain carries TRBV28 and TRBJ2-1; 10 nucleotides align to TRBD2. The CDR3 is made up of 14 amino acids. Germline CDR1 reads MDHEN; CDR2 reads SYDVKM. J lost 9 bases, V lost 2 bases, and 4 bases had no gene match. The CDR3 sequence is CASSLLKREGEQFF. Written as DNA, the CDR3 is TGTGCCAGCAGTTTACTTAAGCGGGAGGGTGAGCAGTTCTTC.

The V call is TRBV29-1, the J call TRBJ2-1, with D maybe TRBD2 (7 bases). Germline V gene lookup returns CDR1 SQVTM and CDR2 ANQGSEA. V was trimmed by 4 bases and J by 3 bases, leaving 13 bases between them. The CDR3 has 14 amino acids. The CDR3 loop reads CSVAGEGVYNEQFF. In DNA, the CDR3 is TGCAGCGTTGCAGGGGAGGGGGTCTACAATGAGCAGTTCTTC.

The rearrangement joins TRBV9 to TRBJ1-4, with 7 positions matching TRBD1. V lost 4 bases and J lost 8; bases outside the gene matches: 11. Germline CDR1 reads SGDLS; CDR2 reads YYNGEE. This CDR3 has 15 amino acids. CDR3 DNA: TGTGCCAGCAGCTCCAGAGGACAGGTGGGGGAAAAACTGTTTTTT. It translates to CASSSRGQVGEKLFF.

This rearrangement joins TRBV14 to TRBJ2-1; D call uncertain. Germline values: CDR1 SGHDN, CDR2 FVKESK. This CDR3 contains 15 residues. Trimming cost V 4 bases and J 5 bases, with 15 bases left between them. CDR3 sequence (DNA): TGTGCCAGCAGCCCTCTTCTTTTGGCGGACAATGAGCAGTTCTTC. The encoded protein is CASSPLLLADNEQFF.

Details on this clone: One end of the junction fails to match germline, which may point to a read error. The rearrangement links TRBV29-1 to TRBJ2-3; the match to TRBD2 covers 10 bases. CDR1 and CDR2 (germline): SQVTM, ANQGSEA. The CDR3 runs 15 residues. The chain's CDR3 is CSIEREGPGTDTQYF. CDR3 coding DNA: TGCAGCATTGAGCGGGAGGGCCCGGGCACAGATACGCAGTATTTT.

A remark on this clone: A read error is the likely source, as a far larger clone sits one nucleotide away. This chain connects TRBV5-1 to TRBJ2-1, with TRBD1 identical over 8 bases. This CDR3 has 15 amino acids. Germline assignment: CDR1 SGHRS and CDR2 YFSETQ. The CDR3 protein is CACSPYRGYTNEQFF. CDR3 coding DNA: TGCGCCTGCAGCCCGTACAGGGGGTATACGAATGAGCAGTTCTTC.

V usage is TRBV6-1 and J usage is TRBJ2-3, with TRBD2 matching 9 bases. The germline V gene has CDR1 MNHNS and CDR2 SASEGT. With 3 bases clipped from V and 6 bases from J, the junction kept 7 bases outside the gene matches. The CDR3 is 15 residues long. CDR3 nucleotides: TGTGCCAGCAGTGAGTCAGCCGGGACTAGCGATACGCAGTATTTT. It translates to CASSESAGTSDTQYF.

The gene calls are TRBV5-8 and TRBJ1-5; D unresolved. This CDR3 has 12 amino acids. The V gene's germline CDR1 is SGHTS and CDR2 YDEGEE. Trimming took off 0 bases at V and 5 bases at J, with 3 bases between the two ends. CDR3 sequence: CASSLVYQPQHF. The CDR3 DNA follows: TGTGCCAGCAGCTTGGTGTATCAGCCCCAGCATTTT.

The rearrangement uses TRBV5-1 and TRBJ1-5; D unresolved. Trimming cost V 4 bases and J 4 bases, with 12 bases left between them. In germline, CDR1 is SGHRS, CDR2 YFSETQ. The CDR3 is 14 amino acids. In nucleotides, the CDR3 is TGCGCCAGCAGCCTGGACGGAACAAATCAGCCCCAGCATTTT. Protein sequence: CASSLDGTNQPQHF.

The rearrangement joins TRBV27 to TRBJ1-3, with D possibly being TRBD1 (6 bases). The germline V gene encodes CDR1 MNHEY and CDR2 SMNVEV (reference sequence). Trimming took 6 bases from V and 0 from J, leaving 18 bases between them. The CDR3 contains 17 residues. CDR3 DNA: TGTGCCAGCAGCCCGGACAGTCGAACCTACTCTGGAAACACCATATATTTT. Its translation: CASSPDSRTYSGNTIYF.